The 12 T cell receptor beta chains below all came from one sample that was sequenced in a study of technical replicates of blood from a few donors. Profiling relied on immunoSEQ multiplex PCR, and the TCRdb table lists in-frame clones only, not all of them. This table has 15,000 to 20,000 clones, 80% to 90% appearing once. The sequencing sample was made of PBMCs. The receptor set was obtained from a human donor in good health.

V and J are TRBV7-8 and TRBJ2-6; no clear D gene. Between the trimmed V and J ends, which lost 2 bases and 0 bases, there was a span of 11 bases. The CDR3 totals 17 residues. The germline V gene has CDR1 SGHVS and CDR2 FQNEAQ. The CDR3 coding sequence is TGTGCCAGCAGCTTACCTTCATTGAGCTCTGGGGCCAACGTCCTGACTTTC. This translates into CASSLPSLSSGANVLTF.

The CDR3 region is CASSDFKETQYF. In DNA, the CDR3 is TGTGCCAGCAGTGACTTTAAAGAGACCCAGTACTTC. The gene calls are TRBV28 and TRBJ2-5; D gene uncertain. Germline V gene data show CDR1 as MDHEN and CDR2 as SYDVKM. Trimming took 5 bases from V and 3 from J, leaving 7 bases between them. The CDR3 is 12 amino acids.

Points on this clone: Additional DNA sequences in this sample encode the identical CDR3. This chain uses TRBV5-1 with TRBJ2-2, with TRBD2 identical over 7 bases. This CDR3 spans 15 amino acids. Losses at the gene ends were 1 base for V and 0 bases for J; bases not matched to a gene: 0. Germline assignment: CDR1 SGHRS and CDR2 YFSETQ. DNA for the CDR3: TGCGCCAGCAGCTTGCTAGCGGCGAACACCGGGGAGCTGTTTTTT. This translates into CASSLLAANTGELFF.

The chain uses TRBV11-1 and TRBJ2-2; D perhaps matches TRBD2 (6 bases). Germline V gene lookup returns CDR1 SGHAT and CDR2 FQDESV (reference sequence). The CDR3 extends over 15 amino acids. V was clipped by 1 base and J by 1 base, with 7 bases between them. The CDR3 spells CASSLGRENTGELFF. Here the CDR3 DNA reads TGTGCCAGCAGCTTAGGGCGGGAGAACACCGGGGAGCTGTTTTTT. The full variable domain, in which reference TRBV11-1 and TRBJ2-2 provide the parts outside the CDR3, is EAEVAQSPRYKITEKSQAVAFWCDPISGHATLYWYRQILGQGPELLVQFQDESVVDDSQLPKDRFSAERLKGVDSTLKIQPAELGDSAMYLCASSLGRENTGELFFGEGSRLTVL.

This clone was detected only once. The chain has TRBV29-1 and TRBJ2-1; 13 bases map to TRBD2. Unmatched junction bases numbered 11, after V lost 7 bases and J lost 8 bases. The germline gives CDR1 SQVTM, CDR2 ANQGSEA. This CDR3 has 15 residues. CDR3 sequence: CSGCLTSGRRDEQFF. Here the CDR3 DNA reads TGCAGCGGCTGCCTGACTAGCGGGAGGAGGGATGAGCAGTTCTTC.

This chain links TRBV21-1 with TRBJ2-5; TRBD2, as called in the table, went unchecked against the DNA. TRBV21-1 is classified as a pseudogene. The CDR3 extends over 14 amino acids. The CDR3 coding sequence is TGTGCCAGCAGCCCCCTGTGGTCACCCGGGGCCCAGTACTTC. Amino acids: CASSPLWSPGAQYF.

The CDR3 nucleotides read TGTGCCAGCAGCCAAACAGGGGCTGACTACAATGAGCAGTTCTTC. Protein sequence: CASSQTGADYNEQFF. The V call is TRBV14, the J call TRBJ2-1; 7 bases line up with TRBD1. The CDR3 runs to 15 residues. V trimming: 2 bases; J trimming: 3 bases; junction bases outside the gene matches: 4. CDR1 is SGHDN, CDR2 FVKESK, per germline.

The chain uses TRBV2 and TRBJ1-5; tentatively, D is TRBD1 (6 bases). The V gene lost 4 bases and the J gene lost 0 bases, with 10 bases spanning the gap. The CDR3 runs 15 residues. Germline-derived CDR1 and CDR2 are SNHLY and FYNNEI. In nucleotides, the CDR3 is TGTGCCAGCAGTGGGACAGAAAGTAGCAATCAGCCCCAGCATTTT. Protein sequence: CASSGTESSNQPQHF.

The chain carries TRBV10-3 and TRBJ2-1, with D tentatively TRBD2 (5 bases). The germline V gene has CDR1 ENHRY and CDR2 SYGVKD. V lost 0 bases and J 2 bases, leaving 20 bases between the germline ends. CDR3 length equals 19 residues. Here the CDR3 DNA reads TGTGCCATCAGTGAGTCGACGGGGTTCTATAGTGCTACCTACAATGAGCAGTTCTTC. Its translation is CAISESTGFYSATYNEQFF.

The genes are TRBV15 and TRBJ1-1; D is perhaps TRBD1 (5 bases). CDR1 is LNHNV and CDR2 is YYDKDF in the germline V gene (reference sequence). CDR3 size: 15 residues. V lost 6 bases to trimming and J lost 1 base, with 15 bases between them. As DNA, the CDR3 is TGTGCCACCAGGCCATCTGGCAGGGAGAACACTGAAGCTTTCTTT. Translated: CATRPSGRENTEAFF.

The chain has TRBV7-9 and TRBJ1-3; D call uncertain. The CDR3 covers 14 residues. CDR1 is SEHNR, CDR2 FQNEAQ, per germline (reference sequence). Trimming removed 1 base from V and 0 bases from J, with 4 bases in between. The CDR3 here is CASSLVHSGNTIYF. CDR3 DNA sequence: TGTGCCAGCAGCTTAGTCCACTCTGGAAACACCATATATTTT. The full variable domain, with the rest looked up from reference TRBV7-9 and TRBJ1-3, is DTGVSQNPRHKITKRGQNVTFRCDPISEHNRLYWYRQTLGQGPEFLTYFQNEAQLEKSRLLSDRFSAERPKGSFSTLEIQRTEQGDSAMYLCASSLVHSGNTIYFGEGSWLTVV.

This chain uses TRBV29-1 with TRBJ2-6; TRBD2 matches 7 bases. The J segment lost 6 bases and the V segment lost 7 bases, leaving 9 bases of the junction unmatched. Germline assignment: CDR1 SQVTM and CDR2 ANQGSEA. This CDR3 region has 14 residues. CDR3 region: CSAWEGELANVLTF. CDR3 coding DNA: TGCAGCGCCTGGGAGGGCGAGTTGGCCAACGTCCTGACTTTC.